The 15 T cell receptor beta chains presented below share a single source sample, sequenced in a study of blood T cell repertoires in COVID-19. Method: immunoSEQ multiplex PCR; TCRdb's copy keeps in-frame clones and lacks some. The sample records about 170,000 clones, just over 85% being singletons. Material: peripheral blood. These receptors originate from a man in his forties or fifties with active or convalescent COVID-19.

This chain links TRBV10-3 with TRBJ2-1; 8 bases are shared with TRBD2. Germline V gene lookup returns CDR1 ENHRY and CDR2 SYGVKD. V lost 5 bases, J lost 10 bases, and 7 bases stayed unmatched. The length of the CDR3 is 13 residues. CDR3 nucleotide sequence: TGTGCCATCAGTCACGGGGGGGCCGGGGAGCAGTTCTTC. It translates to CAISHGGAGEQFF.

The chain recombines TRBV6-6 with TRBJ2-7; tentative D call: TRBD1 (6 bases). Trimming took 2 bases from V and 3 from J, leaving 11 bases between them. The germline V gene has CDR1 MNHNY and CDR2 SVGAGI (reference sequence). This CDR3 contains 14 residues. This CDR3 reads CASSYEGVGYEQYF. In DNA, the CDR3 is TGTGCCAGCAGTTACGAGGGGGTTGGCTACGAGCAGTACTTC.

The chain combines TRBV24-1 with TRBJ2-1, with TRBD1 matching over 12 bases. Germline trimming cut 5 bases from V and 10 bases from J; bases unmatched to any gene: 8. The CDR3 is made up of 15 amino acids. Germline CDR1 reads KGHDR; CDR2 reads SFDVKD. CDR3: CATSARDRGLEEQFF. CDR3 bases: TGTGCCACCAGTGCTCGGGACAGGGGGCTCGAGGAGCAGTTCTTC.

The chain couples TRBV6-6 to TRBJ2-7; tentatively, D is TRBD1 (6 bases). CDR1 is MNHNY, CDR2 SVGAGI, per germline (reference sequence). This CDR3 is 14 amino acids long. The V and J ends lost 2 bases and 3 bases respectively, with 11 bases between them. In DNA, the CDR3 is TGTGCCAGCAGTTACGGGGGACAACTCTACGAGCAGTACTTC. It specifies CASSYGGQLYEQYF.

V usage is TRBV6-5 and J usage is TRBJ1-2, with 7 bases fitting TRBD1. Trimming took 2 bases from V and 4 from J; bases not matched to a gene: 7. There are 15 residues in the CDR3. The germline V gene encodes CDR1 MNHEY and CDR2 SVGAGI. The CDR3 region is CASSYRRQGPYGYTF. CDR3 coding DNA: TGTGCCAGCAGTTACCGCCGACAGGGACCCTATGGCTACACCTTC.

CDR3 sequence: CASSSTGGAGLAEAFF. In DNA form, the CDR3 reads TGTGCCAGCAGCTCTACAGGGGGCGCGGGGTTGGCTGAAGCTTTCTTT. The J gene is TRBJ1-1, the V gene TRBV7-2; 9 bases are a match to TRBD1. V was clipped by 4 bases and J by 6 bases; unmatched bases: 12. Germline CDR1 reads SGHTA; CDR2 reads FQGNSA. The CDR3 loop spans 16 amino acids.

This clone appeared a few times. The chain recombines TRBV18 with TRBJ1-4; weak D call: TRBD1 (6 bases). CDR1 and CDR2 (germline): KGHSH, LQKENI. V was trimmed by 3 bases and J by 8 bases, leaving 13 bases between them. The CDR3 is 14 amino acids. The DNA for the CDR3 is TGTGCCAGCTCACCCCGGGACATCGACGAAAAACTGTTTTTT. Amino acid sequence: CASSPRDIDEKLFF.

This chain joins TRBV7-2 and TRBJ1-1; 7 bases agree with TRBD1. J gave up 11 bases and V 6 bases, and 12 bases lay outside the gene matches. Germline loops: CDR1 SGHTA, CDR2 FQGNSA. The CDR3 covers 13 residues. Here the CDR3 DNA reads TGTGCCAGCAGTGCTGGAGGGGGCCCCCGGGCTTTCTTT. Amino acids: CASSAGGGPRAFF.

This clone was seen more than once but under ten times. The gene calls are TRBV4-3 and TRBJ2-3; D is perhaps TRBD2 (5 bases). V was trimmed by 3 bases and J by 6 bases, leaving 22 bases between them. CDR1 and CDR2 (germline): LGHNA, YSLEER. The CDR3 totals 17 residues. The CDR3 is CASSQSAGRGAYDTQYF. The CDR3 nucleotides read TGCGCCAGCAGCCAGTCGGCCGGCCGGGGAGCGTACGATACGCAGTATTTT.

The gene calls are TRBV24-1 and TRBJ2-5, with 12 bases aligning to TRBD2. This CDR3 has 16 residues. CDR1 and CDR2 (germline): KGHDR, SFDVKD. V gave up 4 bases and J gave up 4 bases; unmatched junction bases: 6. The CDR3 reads CATSDRLAGDIETQYF. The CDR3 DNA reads TGTGCCACCAGTGACCGACTAGCGGGAGATATAGAGACCCAGTACTTC.

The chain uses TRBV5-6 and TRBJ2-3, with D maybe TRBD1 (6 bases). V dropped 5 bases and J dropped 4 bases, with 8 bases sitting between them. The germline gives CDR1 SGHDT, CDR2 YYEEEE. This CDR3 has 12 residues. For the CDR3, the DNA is TGTGCCAGCAGGGGGGCGGCAGATACGCAGTATTTT. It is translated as CASRGAADTQYF.

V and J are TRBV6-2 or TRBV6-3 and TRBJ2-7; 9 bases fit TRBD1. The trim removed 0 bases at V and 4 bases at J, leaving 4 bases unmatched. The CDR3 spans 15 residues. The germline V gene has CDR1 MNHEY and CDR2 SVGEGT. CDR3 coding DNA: TGTGCCAGCAGTTACTCGGAGACAGGGGGTTACGAGCAGTACTTC. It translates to CASSYSETGGYEQYF.

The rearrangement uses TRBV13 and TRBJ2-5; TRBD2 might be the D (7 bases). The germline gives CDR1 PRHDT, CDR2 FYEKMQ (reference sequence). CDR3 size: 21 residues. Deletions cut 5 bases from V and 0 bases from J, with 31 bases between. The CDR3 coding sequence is TGTGCCAGCAGCCCTAGGGGGTGGTCGGGAGGACCTCGGGGGGACCAAGAGACCCAGTACTTC. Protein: CASSPRGWSGGPRGDQETQYF. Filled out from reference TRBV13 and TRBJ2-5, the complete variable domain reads AAGVIQSPRHLIKEKRETATLKCYPIPRHDTVYWYQQGPGQDPQFLISFYEKMQSDKGSIPDRFSAQQFSDYHSELNMSSLELGDSALYFCASSPRGWSGGPRGDQETQYFGPGTRLLVL.

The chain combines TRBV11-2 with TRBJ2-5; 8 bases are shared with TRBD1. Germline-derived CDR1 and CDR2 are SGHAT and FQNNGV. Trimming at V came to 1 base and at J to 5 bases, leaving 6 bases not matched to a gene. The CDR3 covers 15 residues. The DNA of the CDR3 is TGTGCCAGCAGCTTAGGTCAGGGGGCGAGGGAGACCCAGTACTTC. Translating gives CASSLGQGARETQYF. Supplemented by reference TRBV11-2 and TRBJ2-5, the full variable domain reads EAGVAQSPRYKIIEKRQSVAFWCNPISGHATLYWYQQILGQGPKLLIQFQNNGVVDDSQLPKDRFSAERLKGVDSTLKIQPAKLEDSAVYLCASSLGQGARETQYFGPGTRLLVL.

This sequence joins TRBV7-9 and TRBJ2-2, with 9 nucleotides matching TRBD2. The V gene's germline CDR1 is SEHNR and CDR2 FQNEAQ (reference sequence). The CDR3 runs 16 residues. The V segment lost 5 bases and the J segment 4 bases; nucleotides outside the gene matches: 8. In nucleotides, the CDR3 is TGTGCCAGCAGCAAGAATAGCGGGAGTCCCACCGGGGAGCTGTTTTTT. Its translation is CASSKNSGSPTGELFF.